This T cell receptor (beta chain) was documented in a study of shared clonotypes between healthy human individuals. The material for each subset, its genomic DNA, was split evenly across several immunoSEQ plates. TCRdb keeps only in-frame clones here, not all; method: immunoSEQ multiplex PCR. The sample has 2 million or so clones; over 85% are singletons. Memory CD4+ cells were the fraction left after CD45RA+ naive selection. A note on this clone: As yet, its antigen is unknown.

Trimming shortened V by 5 bases and J by 0 bases, and 13 bases separated the two germline ends. Germline V gene sequence: CDR1 ENHRY, CDR2 SYGVKD. CDR3 length: 15 residues. The study, taken as a whole, reports: Estimated richness was generally greater in naive than memory subsets.

The rearrangement links TRBV10-3 to TRBJ1-1; D perhaps matches TRBD1 (6 bases). The specimen sequenced was naive CD4+ T cells sorted from blood. Subset denoted: CD45RA+ positively selected. The source of this sequence is a man aged 18 to 30 in good health. CDR3 coding DNA: TGTGCCATCAGTCAGGGGCAACCCATGAACACTGAAGCTTTCTTT. This gives the protein CAISQGQPMNTEAFF.